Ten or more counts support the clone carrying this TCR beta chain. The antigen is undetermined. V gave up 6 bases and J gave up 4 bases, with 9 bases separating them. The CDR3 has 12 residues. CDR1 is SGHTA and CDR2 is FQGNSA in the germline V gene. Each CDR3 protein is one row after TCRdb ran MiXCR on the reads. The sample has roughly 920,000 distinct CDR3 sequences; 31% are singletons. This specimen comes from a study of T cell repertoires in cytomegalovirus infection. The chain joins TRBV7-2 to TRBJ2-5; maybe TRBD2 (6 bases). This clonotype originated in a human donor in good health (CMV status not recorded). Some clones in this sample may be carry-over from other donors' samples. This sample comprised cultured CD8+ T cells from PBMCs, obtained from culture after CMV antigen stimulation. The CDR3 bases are TGTGCCAGCAGGACTAGTGGAGAGACCCAGTACTTC. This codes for CASRTSGETQYF.